This T cell receptor (beta chain) was identified in a study of T cells in Graves' hyperthyroidism and ophthalmopathy (dated by TCRdb to the late 2010s). Some background on the complete study: Peripheral blood was collected at initial diagnosis, before any treatment. A discovery cohort of approximately 100 patients, about 40 with Graves' ophthalmopathy and more than 55 with stable Graves' hyperthyroidism, was used to find distinguishing TCR V-J signatures. Whether ophthalmopathy could be predicted prospectively was tested in an independent validation cohort made up of 18 to 20 hyperthyroidism patients plus 17 patients who later progressed to ophthalmopathy. The 75 to 100 discovery patients were randomly divided into training and test sets at a 7:3 ratio. The study also compared thyroid tissue and blood T-cell repertoires from roughly six Graves' hyperthyroidism patients. Once sampling was done, hyperthyroidism patients were given methimazole at a starting dose of 30 mg daily, whereas ophthalmopathy patients were given high-dose intravenous methylprednisolone. TCR Vbeta CDR3 sequencing of some 140 peripheral blood samples (43 ophthalmopathy, roughly 74 hyperthyroidism and some 17 progressor patients) is reported in the paper.

This clonotype was detected only a few times. Its binding antigen is unknown. No quality values exist for individual bases; no much larger clone is one base distant. The CDR3 covers 16 residues, taking in both the cysteine and the phenylalanine. Only the CDR3 part of the read is kept: 48 bases, read in frame from the first base. Ends trimmed: V by 5 bases, J by 2 bases; bases unmatched to a gene: 9. According to the germline V gene, CDR1 reads MNHNS and CDR2 reads SASEGT. Amplification of TCR beta CDR3 regions was carried out from RNA transcripts. A first-round RT-PCR of the TCR CDR3 used the HTBI primer set with the Qiagen OneStep RT-PCR kit. Libraries were constructed in a second round of multiplex PCR, after which size selection and purification were carried out. Libraries were sequenced paired-end with 100 bp reads on an Illumina HiSeq2000. As for the original processing: SOAPnuke was used to process the raw data, with reads discarded if the reads contained adapters or uncalled bases, had a mean Phred below 15, or lacked an exact constant-primer or identifier match. COPE v1.2.5 was used to merge the high-quality paired reads, and each unique nucleotide sequence was defined as a clonotype. Clonotypes were aligned to IMGT TRBV, TRBD and TRBJ reference segments using MiTCR v1.1. Analysis was restricted to V-J combinations with a frequency above 0.0001, which covered roughly 99% of repertoires. The TCS score was defined as F50 (clonal expansion) divided by E x V (chaos), with BLOSUM62-based TCRdist calculated between CDR3 peptides within each V-J. Welch's t-statistics and random forest reduced some 510 V-J features to roughly 13, which were used in a naive Bayes classifier (R e1071). TCRdb handled the public reads itself, with Q25 trimming in fastp and clone calling in MiXCR, and kept productive beta chains. Every distinct CDR3 protein forms one entry, paired with its most common genes and DNA. Clone size and V and J calls follow TCRdb, not the original study. A total of roughly 580,000 distinct CDR3 sequences appear in this sample, 14% of them only once. The ten largest make up approximately 5.7% of the sample.

The investigation overall reported the following: In cross-validation, a model built on a 13 V-J signature told ophthalmopathy apart from stable hyperthyroidism with roughly 87% sensitivity and roughly 82% specificity, and in testing the same model reached 80%/75%. Most expanded thyroid clonotypes (frequency above 0.001) were also found in blood, which suggests that blood repertoires may mirror thyroid immune responses. No statistical method was used to fix the sample size in advance, and group allocation was not hidden from the investigators. During validation, the model predicted progression to ophthalmopathy a median of approximately 6 months ahead of onset, with roughly 65% sensitivity and almost 75% specificity.

Hyperthyroidism patients were aged 18 to 65 years and newly diagnosed, with disease duration of less than 2 months. The study excluded patients with uncontrolled infections, other autoimmune diseases, pregnancy or lactation. Diagnoses relied on clinical symptoms, serum thyroxine and TRAb, thyroid ultrasound and orbital computed tomography. Blood from progressor patients was collected at the time of first diagnosis with hyperthyroidism, before any ophthalmopathy symptoms had appeared. PBMCs were separated from roughly 10 ml of fresh peripheral blood using Ficoll-Paque density gradient centrifugation. Patients classed as progressors first received a Graves' hyperthyroidism diagnosis and then went on to develop ophthalmopathy during follow-up. Total RNA was extracted with Trizol reagent, and quality was checked on an Agilent 2100 Bioanalyzer.

The TCR sequence derives from a woman aged 25 to 39 with Graves' hyperthyroidism that later progressed to Graves' ophthalmopathy. The sequenced material came from blood. The sequence joins TRBV6-1 to TRBJ1-3, and TRBD1 aligns with 7 junction nucleotides. The nucleotide sequence is TGTGCCAGCAGTTTTCAGACAGGGAGCCCTGGAAACACCATATATTTT. Translated, it gives CASSFQTGSPGNTIYF.